These 2 T cell receptor beta chains came from one sample sequenced in a study of neurological immune-mediated disorders. MiXCR, run by TCRdb on the 5' RACE reads, gives a single entry per CDR3 protein. This sample has more than 75,000 distinct CDR3 sequences, with over 9% found just once. The sample consisted of PBMCs. The receptors originated from a man aged 35-49 years in good health.

This clonotype was detected once. The V and J genes are TRBV7-9 and TRBJ2-1; D possibly corresponds to TRBD1 (6 bases). The CDR3 totals 14 residues. Germline lookup yields CDR1 SEHNR and CDR2 FQNEAQ (reference sequence). V was shortened by 3 bases and J by 4 bases, with 10 bases between the two germline ends. CDR3 region: CASSFQGIYNEQFF. The CDR3 DNA sequence: TGTGCCAGCAGCTTCCAGGGGATATACAATGAGCAGTTCTTC.

This clonotype showed up many times. The chain carries TRBV7-2 and TRBJ1-1; weak D call: TRBD1 (5 bases). CDR1 and CDR2 from the germline V gene are SGHTA and FQGNSA. The CDR3 has 13 residues. V lost 5 bases and J 7 bases, leaving 14 bases between the germline ends. Here the CDR3 DNA reads TGTGCCAGCAGCCCCGGGACTCCGGGTGAAGCTTTCTTT. Protein: CASSPGTPGEAFF.